Listed below are T cell receptor beta chains from one sample, sequenced in a study of response to subunit inactivated influenza vaccine. One entry per CDR3 protein results from TCRdb running MiXCR on the RT-PCR reads. This sample has about 570,000 distinct CDR3 sequences, with about an eighth found just once. The sample consisted of PBMCs from blood, taken on the day of vaccination. Every receptor here comes from a man between 50 and 59 years old who received an inactivated influenza vaccine. Both conserved end residues are part of each CDR3. A D gene is named only where the DNA matches it firmly. The size field is filled for only some rows; it gives once, few, many or a size class.

DNA: TGTGCCAGCAGATCTGAGTGGGGTCAGCCCCAGCATTTT
CDR3: CASRSEWGQPQHF
V: TRBV12-3/TRBV12-4
size: few
J: TRBJ1-5
D: NA

DNA: TGTGCCTGCAGCCAAGGGACAGGCCAGGGCTACGAGCAGTACTTC
CDR3: CACSQGTGQGYEQYF
V: TRBV3-1
size: NA
J: TRBJ2-7
D: TRBD1

DNA: TGCAGTGCTAGACGGGGGGGGGCCTATGAGCAGTTCTTC
CDR3: CSARRGGAYEQFF
V: TRBV20-1
size: NA
J: TRBJ2-1
D: TRBD2

DNA: TGCAGCGCTAGGGACACCTCTGGGGCCAACGTCCTGACTTTC
CDR3: CSARDTSGANVLTF
V: TRBV29-1
size: few
J: TRBJ2-6
D: NA

DNA: TGCGCCAGCAGCGGCGACAGCGCCAGTAATGAAAAACTGTTTTTT
CDR3: CASSGDSASNEKLFF
V: TRBV5-1
size: NA
J: TRBJ1-4
D: NA

DNA: TGTGCCAGCAGCGTTAGCGGGAGTCTCTCGAATGAGCAGTTCTTC
CDR3: CASSVSGSLSNEQFF
V: TRBV7-3
size: few
J: TRBJ2-1
D: TRBD2

DNA: TGTGCCAGCAGCCGGACAGGGAGGGGCCCCTACAATGAGCAGTTCTTC
CDR3: CASSRTGRGPYNEQFF
V: TRBV7-9
size: few
J: TRBJ2-1
D: NA

DNA: TGTGCCAGCAGCATCCGAGCGGGAGCGACCTACGAGCAGTACTTC
CDR3: CASSIRAGATYEQYF
V: TRBV9
size: few
J: TRBJ2-7
D: TRBD2

DNA: TGTGCCAGCAGCCCACGACTGAGCGGGGGCGCGGGCTATGGCTACACCTTC
CDR3: CASSPRLSGGAGYGYTF
V: TRBV7-9
size: NA
J: TRBJ1-2
D: NA

DNA: TGTGCCAGCAGCTCCGGGACTAGCTACAATGAGCAGTTCTTC
CDR3: CASSSGTSYNEQFF
V: TRBV7-7
size: many
J: TRBJ2-1
D: TRBD2

DNA: TGTGCCACCAGTGGAGAGAGGGGACAGGGTACTGGCAATGAGCAGTTCTTC
CDR3: CATSGERGQGTGNEQFF
V: TRBV24-1
size: few
J: TRBJ2-1
D: TRBD1

DNA: TGCGCCAGCAGCCAAGGCTTTGGCTCCTACAATGAGCAGTTCTTC
CDR3: CASSQGFGSYNEQFF
V: TRBV4-1
size: NA
J: TRBJ2-1
D: NA

DNA: TGTGCCAGCAGCTTGGATGCAGGGTTCGCCAGGACCCAGTACTTC
CDR3: CASSLDAGFARTQYF
V: TRBV5-4
size: NA
J: TRBJ2-5
D: NA

DNA: TGTGCCAGCACCCTGACAGACCCGCCTTGGGAGCAGTACTTC
CDR3: CASTLTDPPWEQYF
V: TRBV6-2/TRBV6-3
size: few
J: TRBJ2-7
D: NA

DNA: TGTGCCTGGAGTGTAGGAGGGTACCAAGAGACCCAGTACTTC
CDR3: CAWSVGGYQETQYF
V: TRBV30
size: NA
J: TRBJ2-5
D: NA

DNA: TGTGCCAGCAGTGACCGGGCCTGGAACACTGAAGCTTTCTTT
CDR3: CASSDRAWNTEAFF
V: TRBV12-3/TRBV12-4
size: NA
J: TRBJ1-1
D: NA

DNA: TGTGCCAGCAAAATCTACGGGACTAGCGGAGCTAATACGCAGTATTTT
CDR3: CASKIYGTSGANTQYF
V: TRBV12-3/TRBV12-4
size: NA
J: TRBJ2-3
D: TRBD2

DNA: TGTGCCAGCAGTTACACGGACCCGGGACAGTCCGAAGAGCAGTACTTC
CDR3: CASSYTDPGQSEEQYF
V: TRBV6-5
size: few
J: TRBJ2-7
D: TRBD1

DNA: TGCAGTGCCACACCTAACAGGGGACGTTCACTGTTCTTC
CDR3: CSATPNRGRSLFF
V: TRBV20-1
size: many
J: TRBJ2-1
D: TRBD1

DNA: TGTGCCAGCAGCCAGAGGGACAGCCACTACGAGCAGTACTTC
CDR3: CASSQRDSHYEQYF
V: TRBV7-9
size: few
J: TRBJ2-7
D: TRBD1

DNA: TGTGCCAGCAGTTACTCGAACCCCAGGGGCCAAGAGACCCAGTACTTC
CDR3: CASSYSNPRGQETQYF
V: TRBV6-2/TRBV6-3
size: few
J: TRBJ2-5
D: NA

DNA: TGCAGTGCGCGACGGGCGGCGAGCGGGAGCGATGAGCAGTTCTTC
CDR3: CSARRAASGSDEQFF
V: TRBV20-1
size: NA
J: TRBJ2-1
D: TRBD2

DNA: TGTGCCAGTAACAGGGGGAATTCACCCCTCCACTTT
CDR3: CASNRGNSPLHF
V: TRBV25-1
size: few
J: TRBJ1-6
D: TRBD1

DNA: TGTGCCAGCAGCTTAACAGCTTTCGGGGCGGGGGGCTACGAGCAGTACTTC
CDR3: CASSLTAFGAGGYEQYF
V: TRBV7-2
size: once
J: TRBJ2-7
D: TRBD2

DNA: TGTGCCAGCAGCGTAGGAAATACGGGAAGTACCGATACGCAGTATTTT
CDR3: CASSVGNTGSTDTQYF
V: TRBV9
size: few
J: TRBJ2-3
D: NA

DNA: TGTGCCAGCAGCTCGGGGGAGGGCAATCAGCCCCAGCATTTT
CDR3: CASSSGEGNQPQHF
V: TRBV7-9
size: many
J: TRBJ1-5
D: NA

DNA: TGCAGTGCTAGGAGACAGATGAACACTGAAGCTTTCTTT
CDR3: CSARRQMNTEAFF
V: TRBV20-1
size: few
J: TRBJ1-1
D: NA

DNA: TGTGCCAGCAGCCAAGAAAACAACCAAGGCGGTGTTAATGAAAAACTGTTTTTT
CDR3: CASSQENNQGGVNEKLFF
V: TRBV4-2
size: NA
J: TRBJ1-4
D: NA

DNA: TGTGCCAGCAGTTACCGTAGCACAGATACGCAGTATTTT
CDR3: CASSYRSTDTQYF
V: TRBV6-6
size: few
J: TRBJ2-3
D: NA

DNA: TGTGCCAGCAGTTGGGACATCGTTTCGGAGACCCAGTACTTC
CDR3: CASSWDIVSETQYF
V: TRBV28
size: NA
J: TRBJ2-5
D: NA

DNA: TGTGCCAGCTCAGTAAATAGACTAGCGGGAGTTAATGAGCAGTTCTTC
CDR3: CASSVNRLAGVNEQFF
V: TRBV18
size: few
J: TRBJ2-1
D: TRBD2

DNA: TGTGCCATCAGTGACTCAATCGGGGGGACACCCTACACCGGGGAGCTGTTTTTT
CDR3: CAISDSIGGTPYTGELFF
V: TRBV10-3
size: NA
J: TRBJ2-2
D: NA

DNA: TGCAGCGCAAAGACAGGAGCTGACCGCAATGAGCAGTTCTTC
CDR3: CSAKTGADRNEQFF
V: TRBV29-1
size: many
J: TRBJ2-1
D: NA

DNA: TGTGCCAGCAGCCAGTGGACAGGGGGTGCTGGGGAGCAGTACTTC
CDR3: CASSQWTGGAGEQYF
V: TRBV14
size: NA
J: TRBJ2-7
D: TRBD1

DNA: TGTGCCATCAGCCCAGCGCGCCCTCTGGGCAAAGAGCAGTTCTTC
CDR3: CAISPARPLGKEQFF
V: TRBV10-3
size: NA
J: TRBJ2-1
D: NA

DNA: TGTGCCAGCAGCCGAATTCGCCGGGACAGGAGCACCGGGGAGCTGTTTTTT
CDR3: CASSRIRRDRSTGELFF
V: TRBV3-1
size: few
J: TRBJ2-2
D: TRBD1

DNA: TGTGCCAGCAGCATTAACAGGGGGCCGCCGCCGATTAATGATACCGGGGAGCTGTTTTTT
CDR3: CASSINRGPPPINDTGELFF
V: TRBV21-1
size: few
J: TRBJ2-2
D: NA

DNA: TGTGCCAGCAGAACCCATGGCACAGATACGCAGTATTTT
CDR3: CASRTHGTDTQYF
V: TRBV27
size: few
J: TRBJ2-3
D: NA

DNA: TGTGCCAGCAGTTTAAATTTACTATTCAATGAGCAGTTCTTC
CDR3: CASSLNLLFNEQFF
V: TRBV12-3/TRBV12-4
size: NA
J: TRBJ2-1
D: NA

DNA: TGTGCCAGCAGCCAAGATGCCCGGGAGCTCCACGAGCAGTATTTC
CDR3: CASSQDARELHEQYF
V: TRBV4-2
size: NA
J: TRBJ2-7
D: NA

DNA: TGTGCCAGCAGTAACACCTACGAGCAGTACTTC
CDR3: CASSNTYEQYF
V: TRBV6-2/TRBV6-3
size: many
J: TRBJ2-7
D: NA

DNA: TGCAGTGCCACCCGACTAGCGGGAGGGTATGAGCAGTTCTTC
CDR3: CSATRLAGGYEQFF
V: TRBV20-1
size: NA
J: TRBJ2-1
D: TRBD2

DNA: TGTGCCAGCAGCTTAGCCTGGGATTTTGAGACCCAGTACTTC
CDR3: CASSLAWDFETQYF
V: TRBV7-8
size: few
J: TRBJ2-5
D: NA

DNA: TGTGCCATCAGTGGGGTGGAAGGAACCACAGAGACCCAGTACTTC
CDR3: CAISGVEGTTETQYF
V: TRBV10-3
size: NA
J: TRBJ2-5
D: NA

DNA: TGTGCCAGCAGACTGACAGGGGTCGGGAACACCGGGGAGCTGTTTTTT
CDR3: CASRLTGVGNTGELFF
V: TRBV6-2/TRBV6-3
size: NA
J: TRBJ2-2
D: TRBD1

DNA: TGCAGTGCTAGCTCCGGACGAAACATTCAGTACTTC
CDR3: CSASSGRNIQYF
V: TRBV20-1
size: many
J: TRBJ2-4
D: NA

DNA: TGTGCCAGCAGCTTAGTATCCAGGGGTGATTCACCCCTCCACTTT
CDR3: CASSLVSRGDSPLHF
V: TRBV7-2
size: NA
J: TRBJ1-6
D: NA

DNA: TGCGCCAGCAGCTTGACTAGCGGGGGGGATGAGCAGTTCTTC
CDR3: CASSLTSGGDEQFF
V: TRBV5-1
size: NA
J: TRBJ2-1
D: TRBD2

DNA: TGTGCCAGCAGGACAGTCCAACACTTCGGGGCCAACGTCCTGACTTTC
CDR3: CASRTVQHFGANVLTF
V: TRBV6-2/TRBV6-3
size: NA
J: TRBJ2-6
D: NA

DNA: TGTGCCAGCAGCTCGCGGACAGGAATGAACACTGAAGCTTTCTTT
CDR3: CASSSRTGMNTEAFF
V: TRBV7-2
size: NA
J: TRBJ1-1
D: TRBD1

DNA: TGTGCCAGCAGCATAAGGGAGTCTAATCAGCCCCAGCATTTT
CDR3: CASSIRESNQPQHF
V: TRBV7-2
size: NA
J: TRBJ1-5
D: NA

DNA: TGTGCCAGCAGCCAAGTGGCGATGGATACGCAGTATTTT
CDR3: CASSQVAMDTQYF
V: TRBV14
size: NA
J: TRBJ2-3
D: NA

DNA: TGCGCCAGCAGCTCAGGGGAAAGAACAGATACGCAGTATTTT
CDR3: CASSSGERTDTQYF
V: TRBV5-1
size: few
J: TRBJ2-3
D: NA